The clone carrying this T cell receptor (beta chain) was seen at least ten times. Other DNA variants within this sample encode the same CDR3. The study drew its donors from healthy HIV-negative adults without recent acute infections or vaccinations. CDR1 and CDR2 (germline): GTSNPN, SVGIG (reference sequence). The CDR3 spans 12 residues. Trimming cost V 1 base and J 8 bases, with 8 bases left between them. Template amounts of 300 to 350 ng DNA, tens of thousands of T cell genomes, were employed in unsorted PBMC replicate PCRs. TCRdb's table, derived via immunoSEQ multiplex PCR, lists solely in-frame clones and lacks some. In the table there are some 470,000 clones, 70% to 80% of which are singletons. The sample is drawn from a study of shared clonotypes between healthy human individuals.

Input material: PBMCs. The receptor was derived from a middle-aged woman in good health. Some clones in this sample may be carry-over from other donors' samples. This sequence joins TRBV30 and TRBJ1-4; D remains unclear. The CDR3 here is CAWSAYREKLFF. The CDR3 DNA reads as TGTGCCTGGAGTGCCTATCGGGAAAAACTGTTTTTT.